The 20 T cell receptor beta chains below all came from one sample that was sequenced in a study of blood T cell repertoires in COVID-19 (TCRdb year 2020). The library was generated by the immunoSEQ multiplex PCR assay. TCRdb limited this immuneACCESS table to in-frame rearrangements with V and J called. A share of clones is missing; checked studies link under half to unresolved V genes, and the rest is unexplained. The sample table shows under 85,000 clones, and 86% are seen once. The biggest ten clones account for approximately 15% of the sample. Specimen: peripheral blood. The receptors were gathered from a man aged 35 to 55 with COVID-19, enrolled during active disease.

The chain employs TRBV6-6 and TRBJ2-3; 13 positions match TRBD2. V was clipped by 6 bases and J by 1 base; unmatched bases: 4. CDR1 is MNHNY, CDR2 SVGAGI, per germline (reference sequence). This CDR3 contains 16 residues. CDR3 amino acids: CASRLAGGPRTDTQYF. The DNA for the CDR3 is TGTGCCAGCAGACTAGCGGGGGGGCCTCGCACAGATACGCAGTATTTT.

J is TRBJ2-1 and V is TRBV4-1; D remains ambiguous. Trimming stripped 4 bases from V and 5 bases from J, with 15 bases between. Germline loops: CDR1 MGHRA, CDR2 YSYEKL. CDR3 length: 15 residues. The CDR3 DNA sequence: TGCGCCAGCAGCCCATATCCGCGGTTGGACAATGAGCAGTTCTTC. It yields the protein CASSPYPRLDNEQFF.

The chain links TRBV10-1 to TRBJ2-1; 9 bases map to TRBD1. V gave up 4 bases and J gave up 9 bases; unmatched junction bases: 7. The CDR3 contains 14 residues. Germline V lookup: CDR1 WNHNN, CDR2 SYGVQD (reference sequence). The CDR3 reads CASSADRGRGEQFF. DNA for the CDR3: TGCGCCAGCAGTGCGGACAGGGGTAGGGGTGAGCAGTTCTTC.

The gene calls are TRBV30 and TRBJ1-2, with D uncertain. Trimming pared 6 bases from V and 4 bases from J, leaving 12 bases between. The germline gives CDR1 GTSNPN, CDR2 SVGIG (reference sequence). The CDR3 has 12 amino acids. The CDR3 loop reads CACPVGAYGYTF. The CDR3 bases are TGTGCCTGTCCCGTGGGAGCCTATGGCTACACCTTC.

This rearrangement joins TRBV2 to TRBJ1-5, with D uncertain. This CDR3 is built from 14 residues. Looked up from germline, CDR1 is SNHLY and CDR2 is FYNNEI. Trimming took 7 bases from V and 0 from J, leaving 10 bases between them. As DNA, the CDR3 is TGTGCCAGCAACGACAAGTATAGCAATCAGCCCCAGCATTTT. This encodes CASNDKYSNQPQHF.

In this sample, this clone turned up once. The chain couples TRBV6-5 to TRBJ2-7, with 9 nucleotides matching TRBD1. J was trimmed by 5 bases and V by 7 bases; bases with no gene match: 9. This CDR3 has 14 residues. Germline V CDR1 and CDR2: MNHEY, SVGAGI. This chain's CDR3 is CASTPGQGTDEQYF. The CDR3 DNA reads as TGTGCCAGCACCCCGGGACAGGGTACCGACGAGCAGTACTTC.

The genes are TRBV12-5 and TRBJ1-6, with 9 bases that match TRBD1. The CDR3 has 15 amino acids. The germline V gene encodes CDR1 LGHNT and CDR2 FRNRAP. The V gene end was trimmed by 6 bases and the J gene end by 10 bases; junction bases not matched to a gene: 10. CDR3 bases: TGTGCTAGTGGACCGGGACAGGGAGGTGAATCACCCCTCCACTTT. The encoded protein is CASGPGQGGESPLHF. Together with reference TRBV12-5 and TRBJ1-6, the CDR3 gives the full variable domain: DARVTQTPRHKVTEMGQEVTMRCQPILGHNTVFWYRQTMMQGLELLAYFRNRAPLDDSGMPKDRFSAEMPDATLATLKIQPSEPRDSAVYFCASGPGQGGESPLHFGNGTRLTVT.

This rearrangement joins TRBV6-1 to TRBJ1-1, with D perhaps matching TRBD1 (6 bases). Between the trimmed V and J ends, which lost 1 base and 11 bases, there was a span of 11 bases. Germline V gene sequence: CDR1 MNHNS, CDR2 SASEGT. This CDR3 comprises 12 residues. CDR3 sequence reads: CASSEEGGHAFF. CDR3 coding DNA: TGTGCCAGCAGTGAAGAGGGGGGGCATGCTTTCTTT.

This chain uses TRBV6-2 or TRBV6-3 with TRBJ1-1; tentative D call: TRBD1 (5 bases). The CDR3 consists of 12 residues. V lost 2 bases to trimming and J lost 10 bases, with 11 bases between them. CDR1 and CDR2 (germline): MNHEY, SVGEGT. The CDR3 spells CASSYRFGGAFF. CDR3 bases: TGTGCCAGCAGTTACCGTTTCGGGGGAGCTTTCTTT.

V is TRBV5-1 and J is TRBJ2-7; 7 bases are a match to TRBD1. The V segment lost 3 bases and the J segment 7 bases; nucleotides outside the gene matches: 13. CDR1 and CDR2 (germline): SGHRS, YFSETQ. The length of the CDR3 is 15 residues. DNA for the CDR3: TGCGCCAGCAGCTCCCAGTCACAGGGGCTGGGAGAGCAGTACTTC. Translated: CASSSQSQGLGEQYF.

This chain uses TRBV15 with TRBJ2-3, with D tentatively TRBD2 (5 bases). V lost 1 base and J 6 bases, leaving 8 bases between the germline ends. Germline lookup yields CDR1 LNHNV and CDR2 YYDKDF (reference sequence). The CDR3 loop spans 13 amino acids. This CDR3 reads CATSRAEVDTQYF. The CDR3 nucleotides read TGTGCCACCAGCAGAGCGGAGGTTGATACGCAGTATTTT.

The J gene is TRBJ1-5, the V gene TRBV2; 9 bases are a match to TRBD1. The CDR3 loop spans 15 amino acids. V was clipped by 6 bases and J by 8 bases; unmatched bases: 11. Per germline, CDR1 SNHLY and CDR2 FYNNEI. The CDR3, as DNA: TGTGCCAGCAGGGTACAGGGGGCTAAGGTAGAGCCCCAGCATTTT. It specifies CASRVQGAKVEPQHF.

The chain couples TRBV7-9 to TRBJ1-2, with D possibly matching TRBD1 (5 bases). Germline V gene lookup returns CDR1 SEHNR and CDR2 FQNEAQ (reference sequence). Trimming shortened V by 8 bases and J by 2 bases, and 18 bases separated the two germline ends. This CDR3 comprises 15 residues. Here the CDR3 DNA reads TGTGCCAGCCTCTATACGGGGGAGCTGAACTATGGCTACACCTTC. Translation gives CASLYTGELNYGYTF.

The V call is TRBV30, the J call TRBJ1-1; D call uncertain. V was trimmed by 1 base and J by 0 bases, leaving 9 bases between them. Germline CDR1 is GTSNPN and CDR2 is SVGIG (reference sequence). The CDR3 sequence is 14 residues long. The CDR3 sequence: CAWSGGIMNTEAFF. DNA of the CDR3: TGTGCCTGGAGTGGAGGCATCATGAACACTGAAGCTTTCTTT.

The gene calls are TRBV7-9 and TRBJ1-2; no firm D call. Germline V gene lookup returns CDR1 SEHNR and CDR2 FQNEAQ (reference sequence). The V gene lost 2 bases and the J gene lost 0 bases, with 10 bases spanning the gap. The CDR3 length is 15 residues. Here the CDR3 DNA reads TGTGCCAGCAGCTTAATGACGGACTCTAACTATGGCTACACCTTC. Amino acid sequence: CASSLMTDSNYGYTF.

The chain is built from TRBV5-1 and TRBJ1-2; TRBD1 matches 9 bases. The CDR3 loop spans 14 amino acids. Trimming at V came to 4 bases and at J to 5 bases, leaving 6 bases not matched to a gene. Germline values: CDR1 SGHRS, CDR2 YFSETQ. The CDR3 region is CASSPGQGLYGYTF. The DNA for the CDR3 is TGCGCCAGCAGCCCTGGACAGGGGCTATATGGCTACACCTTC.

The CDR3 region is CASSQAGGRRETQYF. CDR3 DNA: TGTGCCAGCAGCCAAGCGGGGGGCCGGCGGGAGACCCAGTACTTC. The rearrangement joins TRBV3-1 (or the pseudogene TRBV3-2) to TRBJ2-5; D is possibly TRBD2 (7 bases). Between the trimmed V and J ends, which lost 1 base and 5 bases, there was a span of 14 bases. CDR1 and CDR2 (germline): LGHDT, YNNKEL (reference sequence). There are 15 residues in the CDR3.

The J gene is TRBJ2-7, the V gene TRBV7-9; TRBD2 aligns across 7 bases. CDR1 and CDR2 from the germline V gene are SEHNR and FQNEAQ (reference sequence). The CDR3 extends over 14 amino acids. V was pared by 5 bases and J by 9 bases, with 13 bases of the junction left unmatched. CDR3 in DNA: TGTGCCAGCAGCCGTACCGGGACGGGGGGACGGCAGTACTTC. Translation gives CASSRTGTGGRQYF.

The rearrangement links TRBV28 to TRBJ1-2; 12 bases line up with TRBD1. The CDR3 contains 16 residues. Germline V gene data show CDR1 as MDHEN and CDR2 as SYDVKM. Unmatched junction bases numbered 11, after V lost 5 bases and J lost 7 bases. Here the CDR3 DNA reads TGTGCCAGCAGTCTCATATCCGGGACAGGGGGCTTTGGCTACACCTTC. It translates to CASSLISGTGGFGYTF.

V is TRBV5-5 and J is TRBJ2-7; D uncertain. V shed 4 bases and J shed 2 bases, with 13 bases lying between them. From germline, CDR1 is SGHKS and CDR2 YYEKEE (reference sequence). The CDR3 covers 14 residues. This CDR3 is CASSQPTSTYEQYF. CDR3 bases: TGTGCCAGCAGCCAACCGACAAGTACCTACGAGCAGTACTTC.